The TCR beta chain under discussion was sequenced for a study of regulatory T cells in long-lasting Graves disease. Study context: Less than 3 months of antithyroid drugs had been taken by newly diagnosed Graves' patients.

In the case of this clonotype: Its antigen is still unknown. A read error is the likely source, as a far larger clone sits one nucleotide away.

Arm-PCR of CDR3 regions with iRepertoire HTBI primers generated TCR beta libraries. Each CDR3 protein is one row after TCRdb ran MiXCR on the multiplex PCR reads. The profile shows a few hundred thousand distinct CDR3 sequences, 20% to 25% of them singletons. Study-wide points: Persistent patients shared more public clonotypes (around 2,500) than newly diagnosed patients (around 1,000).

Time point of the sample: newly diagnosed GD, antithyroid drugs for less than 3 months. Scientists built the TCR library using RNA that was extracted from PBMCs. As a group, patients came from one endocrinology department in Xi'an, China. This specimen was peripheral blood mononuclear cells (PBMCs), taken at new diagnosis, from a patient treated with antithyroid drugs. The source of this sequence is a female donor with Graves disease.

CDR3 sequence (DNA): TGTGCCAGCAGTGCGGGCAGGGGGTGGGATGAGCAGTACTTC. Translating it yields CASSAGRGWDEQYF. This chain uses TRBV2 with TRBJ2-7, with 7 bases identical to TRBD1. CDR1 is SNHLY and CDR2 is FYNNEI in the germline V gene. J was trimmed by 7 bases and V by 4 bases; bases with no gene match: 10. CDR3 length equals 14 residues.